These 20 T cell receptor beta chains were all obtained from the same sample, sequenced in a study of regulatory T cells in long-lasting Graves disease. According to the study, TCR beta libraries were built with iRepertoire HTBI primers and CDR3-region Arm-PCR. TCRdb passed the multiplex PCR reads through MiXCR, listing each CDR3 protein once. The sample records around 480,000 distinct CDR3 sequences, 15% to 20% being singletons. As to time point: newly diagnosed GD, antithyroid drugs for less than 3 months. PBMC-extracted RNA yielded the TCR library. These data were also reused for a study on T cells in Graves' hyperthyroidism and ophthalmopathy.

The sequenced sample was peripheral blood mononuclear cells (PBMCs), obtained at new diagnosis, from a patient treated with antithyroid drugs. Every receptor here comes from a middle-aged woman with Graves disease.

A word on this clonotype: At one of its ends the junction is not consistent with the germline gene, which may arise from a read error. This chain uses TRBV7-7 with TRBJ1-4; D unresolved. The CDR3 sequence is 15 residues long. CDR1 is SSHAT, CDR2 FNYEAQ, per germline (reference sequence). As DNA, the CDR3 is TGTGCTAGCAGCCCCGGGTCGGGGTCTAATGAAAAACTGTTTTTT. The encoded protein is CASSPGSGSNEKLFF.

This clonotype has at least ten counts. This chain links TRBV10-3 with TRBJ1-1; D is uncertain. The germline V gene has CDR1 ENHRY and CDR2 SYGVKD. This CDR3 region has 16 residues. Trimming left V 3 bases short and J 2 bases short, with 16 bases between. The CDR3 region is CAISEWIQGVNTEAFF. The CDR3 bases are TGTGCCATCAGTGAATGGATACAAGGAGTCAACACTGAAGCTTTCTTT.

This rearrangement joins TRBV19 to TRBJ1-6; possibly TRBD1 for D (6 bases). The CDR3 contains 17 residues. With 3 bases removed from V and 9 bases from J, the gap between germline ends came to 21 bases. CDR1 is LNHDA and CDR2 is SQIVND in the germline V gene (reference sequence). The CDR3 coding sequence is TGTGCCAGTAGTATGAACAGGGATCTTTCCTACGGTTCACCCCTCCACTTT. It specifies CASSMNRDLSYGSPLHF.

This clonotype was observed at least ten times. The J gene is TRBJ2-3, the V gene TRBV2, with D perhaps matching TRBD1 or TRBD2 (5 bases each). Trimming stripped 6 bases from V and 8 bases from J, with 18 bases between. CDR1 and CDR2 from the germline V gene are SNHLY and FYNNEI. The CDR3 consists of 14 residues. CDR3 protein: CASREGTSSGTQYF. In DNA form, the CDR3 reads TGTGCCAGCAGAGAGGGGACCTCATCGGGTACGCAGTATTTT.

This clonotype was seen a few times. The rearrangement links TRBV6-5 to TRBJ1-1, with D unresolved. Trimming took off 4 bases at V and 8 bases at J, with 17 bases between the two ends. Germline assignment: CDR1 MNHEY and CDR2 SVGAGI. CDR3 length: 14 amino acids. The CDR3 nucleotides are TGTGCCAGCAGTTCCCCCCGGAGATCATGGGAAGCTTTCTTT. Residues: CASSSPRRSWEAFF.

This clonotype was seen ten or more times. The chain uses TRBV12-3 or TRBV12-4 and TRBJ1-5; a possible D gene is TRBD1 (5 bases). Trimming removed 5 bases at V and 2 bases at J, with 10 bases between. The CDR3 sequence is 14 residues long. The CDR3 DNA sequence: TGTGCCAGCAGTCTGGGGACGCGCAATCAGCCCCAGCATTTT. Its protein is CASSLGTRNQPQHF.

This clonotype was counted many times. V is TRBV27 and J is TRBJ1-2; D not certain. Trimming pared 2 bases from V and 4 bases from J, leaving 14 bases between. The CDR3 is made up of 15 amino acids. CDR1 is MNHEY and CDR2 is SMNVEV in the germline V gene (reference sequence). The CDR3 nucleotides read TGTGCCAGCAGTTTAGGGCAGAACCACCCCTATGGCTACACCTTC. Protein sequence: CASSLGQNHPYGYTF.

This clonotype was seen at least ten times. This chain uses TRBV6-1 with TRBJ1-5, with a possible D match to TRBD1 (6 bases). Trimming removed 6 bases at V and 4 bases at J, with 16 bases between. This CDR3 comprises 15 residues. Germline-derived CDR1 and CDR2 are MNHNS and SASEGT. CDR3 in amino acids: CASSPRGTGNQPQHF. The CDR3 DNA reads TGTGCCAGCAGCCCGAGGGGGACGGGGAATCAGCCCCAGCATTTT.

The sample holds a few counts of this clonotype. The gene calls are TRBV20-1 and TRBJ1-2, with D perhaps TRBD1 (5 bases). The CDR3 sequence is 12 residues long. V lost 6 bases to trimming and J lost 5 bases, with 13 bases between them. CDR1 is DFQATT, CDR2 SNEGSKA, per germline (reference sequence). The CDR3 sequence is CSAPGQGYGYTF. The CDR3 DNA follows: TGCAGTGCCCCCGGGCAGGGTTATGGCTACACCTTC.

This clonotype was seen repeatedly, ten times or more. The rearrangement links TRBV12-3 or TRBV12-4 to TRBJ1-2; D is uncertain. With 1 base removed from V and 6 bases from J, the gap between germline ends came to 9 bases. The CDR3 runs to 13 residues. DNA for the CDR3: TGTGCCAGCAGTTTAGTGGGATCAGATGGCTACACCTTC. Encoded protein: CASSLVGSDGYTF.

CDR3 sequence reads: CASSGWAHTQETQYF. CDR3 DNA: TGTGCCAGCAGTGGGTGGGCTCATACCCAAGAGACCCAGTACTTC. This chain joins TRBV2 and TRBJ2-5, with unresolved D. Germline V CDR1 and CDR2: SNHLY, FYNNEI. The CDR3 spans 15 residues. Trimming removed 4 bases at V and 1 base at J, with 13 bases between. The complete variable domain, with remaining parts taken from reference TRBV2 and TRBJ2-5, reads EPEVTQTPSHQVTQMGQEVILRCVPISNHLYFYWYRQILGQKVEFLVSFYNNEISEKSEIFDDQFSVERPDGSNFTLKIRSTKLEDSAMYFCASSGWAHTQETQYFGPGTRLLVL.

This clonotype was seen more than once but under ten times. The CDR3 region is CASRQGGNEKLFF. The CDR3 DNA follows: TGTGCCAGCAGACAGGGCGGTAATGAAAAACTGTTTTTT. The rearrangement links TRBV12-3 or TRBV12-4 to TRBJ1-4; D might be TRBD1 (6 bases). The CDR3 is 13 amino acids. The V end lost 6 bases, the J end lost 4 bases, and 9 bases lay between the germline ends.

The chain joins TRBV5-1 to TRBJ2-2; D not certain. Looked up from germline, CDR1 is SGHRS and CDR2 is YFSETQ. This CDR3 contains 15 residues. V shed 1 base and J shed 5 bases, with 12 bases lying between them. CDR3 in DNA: TGCGCCAGCAGCTTGACGTACAGTGGTACCGGGGAGCTGTTTTTT. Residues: CASSLTYSGTGELFF.

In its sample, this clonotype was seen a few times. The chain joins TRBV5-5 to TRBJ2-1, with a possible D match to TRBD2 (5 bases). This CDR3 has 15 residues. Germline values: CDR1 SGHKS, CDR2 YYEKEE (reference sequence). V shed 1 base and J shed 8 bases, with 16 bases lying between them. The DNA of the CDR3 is TGTGCCAGCAGCTTGTTACTAGATCGGTTCCATGAGCAGTTCTTC. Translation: CASSLLLDRFHEQFF. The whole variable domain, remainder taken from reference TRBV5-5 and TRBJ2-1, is DAGVTQSPTHLIKTRGQQVTLRCSPISGHKSVSWYQQVLGQGPQFIFQYYEKEERGRGNFPDRFSARQFPNYSSELNVNALLLGDSALYLCASSLLLDRFHEQFFGPGTRLTVL.

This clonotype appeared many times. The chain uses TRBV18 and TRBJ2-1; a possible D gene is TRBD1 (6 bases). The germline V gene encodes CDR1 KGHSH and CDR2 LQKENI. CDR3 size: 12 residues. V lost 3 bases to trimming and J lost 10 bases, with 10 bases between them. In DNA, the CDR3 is TGTGCCAGCTCACCGGCGGACAGAGAGCAGTTCTTC. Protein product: CASSPADREQFF.

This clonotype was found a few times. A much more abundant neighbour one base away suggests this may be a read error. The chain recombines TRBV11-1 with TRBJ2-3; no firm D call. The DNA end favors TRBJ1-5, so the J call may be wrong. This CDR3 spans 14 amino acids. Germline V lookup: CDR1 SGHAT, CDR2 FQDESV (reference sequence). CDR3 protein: CASSVGTSTDTQHF. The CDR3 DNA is TGTGCCAGCAGCGTCGGTACGAGCACAGATACGCAGCATTTT.

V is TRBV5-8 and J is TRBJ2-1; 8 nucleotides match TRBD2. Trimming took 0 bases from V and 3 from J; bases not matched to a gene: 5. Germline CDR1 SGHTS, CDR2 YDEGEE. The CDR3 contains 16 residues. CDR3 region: CASSLVAGGLYNEQFF. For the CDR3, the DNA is TGTGCCAGCAGCTTGGTGGCGGGAGGACTCTACAATGAGCAGTTCTTC.

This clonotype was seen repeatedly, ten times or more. This CDR3 is CASSLAGRGNQPQHF. CDR3 nucleotide sequence: TGCGCCAGCAGCTTGGCCGGGAGGGGCAATCAGCCCCAGCATTTT. The chain uses TRBV5-1 and TRBJ1-5, with no clear D. There are 15 residues in the CDR3. With 0 bases removed from V and 2 bases from J, the gap between germline ends came to 9 bases. The germline V gene has CDR1 SGHRS and CDR2 YFSETQ. Based on the CDR3 plus reference TRBV5-1 and TRBJ1-5, the full variable domain is KAGVTQTPRYLIKTRGQQVTLSCSPISGHRSVSWYQQTPGQGLQFLFEYFSETQRNKGNFPGRFSGRQFSNSRSEMNVSTLELGDSALYLCASSLAGRGNQPQHFGDGTRLSIL.

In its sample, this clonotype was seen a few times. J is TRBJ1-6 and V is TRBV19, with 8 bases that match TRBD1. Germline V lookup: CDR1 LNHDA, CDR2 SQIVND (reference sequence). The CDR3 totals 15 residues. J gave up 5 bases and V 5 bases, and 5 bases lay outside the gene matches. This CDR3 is CASSGRDRNNSPLHF. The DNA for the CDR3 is TGTGCCAGTAGTGGCCGGGACAGGAATAATTCACCCCTCCACTTT.

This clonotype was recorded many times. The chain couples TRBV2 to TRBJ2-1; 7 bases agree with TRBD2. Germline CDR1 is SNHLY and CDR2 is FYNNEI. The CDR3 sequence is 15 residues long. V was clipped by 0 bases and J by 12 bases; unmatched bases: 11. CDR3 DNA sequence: TGTGCCAGCAGTGAAGCGCCTCCGGGACTACCCCGGCAGTTCTTC. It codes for CASSEAPPGLPRQFF.